The next 31 T cell receptor beta chains were all read from a single sample in a study of blood T cell repertoires in COVID-19. Profiled with immunoSEQ multiplex PCR; TCRdb holds only in-frame clones, not every one. The sample shows around 160,000 clones, about 84% of them seen only once. Sequencing used peripheral blood. The receptors stem from a man in his sixties with active or convalescent COVID-19.

J is TRBJ1-1 and V is TRBV7-6; no clear D. Germline-derived CDR1 and CDR2 are SGHVS and FNYEAQ. Trimming removed 2 bases at V and 0 bases at J, with 10 bases between. The CDR3 is 15 residues long. The CDR3 spells CASSLNPGMNTEAFF. The CDR3 nucleotides read TGTGCCAGCAGCTTAAATCCAGGTATGAACACTGAAGCTTTCTTT.

This clone was recorded a few times. The chain combines TRBV7-2 with TRBJ2-3; TRBD2 matches 13 bases. Looked up from germline, CDR1 is SGHTA and CDR2 is FQGNSA. CDR3 length: 17 residues. The V segment lost 4 bases and the J segment 2 bases; nucleotides outside the gene matches: 6. CDR3 loop: CASSSWGLAGSTDTQYF. The CDR3 nucleotides read TGTGCCAGCAGCTCCTGGGGACTAGCGGGATCCACAGATACGCAGTATTTT. Filled out from reference TRBV7-2 and TRBJ2-3, the complete variable domain reads GAGVSQSPSNKVTEKGKDVELRCDPISGHTALYWYRQSLGQGLEFLIYFQGNSAPDKSGLPSDRFSAERTGGSVSTLTIQRTQQEDSAVYLCASSSWGLAGSTDTQYFGPGTRLTVL.

The chain links TRBV7-3 to TRBJ2-2; D is perhaps TRBD1 (6 bases). The germline V gene has CDR1 SGHTA and CDR2 FQGTGA. The CDR3 length is 14 residues. V was trimmed by 5 bases and J by 5 bases, leaving 12 bases between them. The chain's CDR3 is CASSQDSWTGELFF. CDR3 sequence (DNA): TGTGCCAGCAGCCAGGACAGTTGGACCGGGGAGCTGTTTTTT.

This clone was seen more than once but under ten times. The chain couples TRBV12-3 or TRBV12-4 to TRBJ2-1; a possible D gene is TRBD2 (5 bases). CDR3 length: 13 residues. Between the trimmed V and J ends, which lost 7 bases and 2 bases, there was a span of 9 bases. The CDR3 sequence: CASIRRPYNEQFF. The CDR3 nucleotides read TGTGCCAGCATCCGGAGGCCCTACAATGAGCAGTTCTTC.

This chain links TRBV30 with TRBJ1-1; D gene unclear. Germline CDR1 GTSNPN, CDR2 SVGIG (reference sequence). The CDR3 is made up of 14 amino acids. The V gene lost 6 bases and the J gene lost 6 bases, with 20 bases spanning the gap. The CDR3 region is CACIHGYSSSEAFF. CDR3 nucleotide sequence: TGTGCCTGTATACATGGGTATTCTAGCTCTGAAGCTTTCTTT.

The chain couples TRBV7-6 to TRBJ2-2; possible D gene TRBD2, 5 bases. The V end lost 5 bases, the J end lost 2 bases, and 15 bases lay between the germline ends. The CDR3 contains 16 residues. Looked up from germline, CDR1 is SGHVS and CDR2 is FNYEAQ. The CDR3 sequence: CASSLLSRGNTGELFF. The CDR3, as DNA: TGTGCCAGCAGCCTTCTTTCACGGGGAAACACCGGGGAGCTGTTTTTT.

V gene TRBV18 combines with J gene TRBJ1-5, with a possible D match to TRBD1 (6 bases). The CDR3 contains 13 residues. Between the trimmed V and J ends, which lost 2 bases and 9 bases, there was a span of 11 bases. In germline, CDR1 is KGHSH, CDR2 LQKENI. The CDR3 nucleotides are TGTGCCAGCTCACCAGGGGGCCTTGCGCCCCAGCATTTT. It specifies CASSPGGLAPQHF.

V gene TRBV5-1 combines with J gene TRBJ2-1; D may be TRBD2 (6 bases). Germline V gene sequence: CDR1 SGHRS, CDR2 YFSETQ. The CDR3 loop spans 15 amino acids. V was cut by 0 bases and J by 5 bases, with 12 bases left in between. The CDR3 loop is CASSLGRASDNEQFF. The CDR3 DNA reads as TGCGCCAGCAGCTTGGGGAGGGCTAGCGACAATGAGCAGTTCTTC.

The V and J genes are TRBV7-9 and TRBJ2-5; D gene ambiguous. CDR1 is SEHNR and CDR2 is FQNEAQ in the germline V gene (reference sequence). The CDR3 runs to 13 residues. Trimming pared 3 bases from V and 5 bases from J, leaving 10 bases between. The CDR3 DNA follows: TGTGCCAGCAGCTTGCAGGCTCTGGAGACCCAGTACTTC. This gives the protein CASSLQALETQYF. Together with reference TRBV7-9 and TRBJ2-5, the CDR3 gives the full variable domain: DTGVSQNPRHKITKRGQNVTFRCDPISEHNRLYWYRQTLGQGPEFLTYFQNEAQLEKSRLLSDRFSAERPKGSFSTLEIQRTEQGDSAMYLCASSLQALETQYFGPGTRLLVL.

The chain carries TRBV6-6 and TRBJ2-3, with 11 bases aligning to TRBD2. V lost 4 bases to trimming and J lost 2 bases; unmatched junction nucleotides: 2. Germline V CDR1 and CDR2: MNHNY, SVGAGI (reference sequence). The CDR3 is made up of 15 amino acids. The CDR3 DNA reads as TGTGCCAGCAGTTCGGGACTAGCGGACACAGATACGCAGTATTTT. Translating gives CASSSGLADTDTQYF.

This clone was observed a handful of times. This chain links TRBV28 with TRBJ1-1, with 7 bases aligning to TRBD1. The CDR3 is 14 residues long. Germline CDR1 reads MDHEN; CDR2 reads SYDVKM. J lost 6 bases, V lost 5 bases, and 9 bases had no gene match. In DNA form, the CDR3 reads TGTGCCAGCAGTCCCGGACAGGACACTCCTGAAGCTTTCTTT. It translates to CASSPGQDTPEAFF.

This clone was observed a few times. This CDR3 is CASRTTGESNQPQHF. The CDR3 nucleotides read TGTGCCAGTAGGACTACAGGGGAAAGCAATCAGCCCCAGCATTTT. The V gene is TRBV19, the J gene TRBJ1-5, with 7 bases identical to TRBD1. CDR1 LNHDA and CDR2 SQIVND come from the germline V gene (reference sequence). V shed 6 bases, J shed 1 base, and the junction held 6 bases outside the gene matches. This CDR3 has 15 residues.

The chain joins TRBV7-9 to TRBJ2-1; 7 nucleotides line up with TRBD1. CDR3 length: 16 amino acids. Germline assignment: CDR1 SEHNR and CDR2 FQNEAQ (reference sequence). Trimming removed 5 bases from V and 5 bases from J; junction bases left unmatched: 12. The CDR3 nucleotides are TGTGCCAGCAGCCAGGGGGATTTCTCTATTCACAATGAGCAGTTCTTC. Protein: CASSQGDFSIHNEQFF.

This clone came up a few times. V usage is TRBV5-6 and J usage is TRBJ2-7; D possibly corresponds to TRBD1 (6 bases). V was trimmed by 2 bases and J by 2 bases, leaving 8 bases between them. Germline CDR1 SGHDT, CDR2 YYEEEE. This CDR3 is built from 13 residues. The CDR3 DNA is TGTGCCAGCAGCTTTGAGGGGGCCTACGAGCAGTACTTC. Amino acids: CASSFEGAYEQYF.

The V and J genes are TRBV6-5 and TRBJ2-7, with D perhaps TRBD2 (7 bases). The CDR3 totals 15 residues. Germline V gives CDR1 MNHEY, CDR2 SVGAGI. Trimming cost V 6 bases and J 7 bases, with 22 bases left between them. CDR3 protein: CASRTGTRWEGEQYF. CDR3 DNA: TGTGCCAGCAGAACTGGGACACGGTGGGAGGGGGAGCAGTACTTC.

The J gene is TRBJ2-1, the V gene TRBV7-9, with D uncertain. Germline CDR1 SEHNR, CDR2 FQNEAQ (reference sequence). V was pared by 1 base and J by 6 bases, with 13 bases between. The CDR3 extends over 15 amino acids. CDR3 loop: CASSLDGGPTNEQFF. The CDR3 DNA follows: TGTGCCAGCAGCTTAGACGGCGGCCCCACCAATGAGCAGTTCTTC.

The gene calls are TRBV7-9 and TRBJ2-1, with D maybe TRBD2 (6 bases). V lost 2 bases, J lost 0 bases, and 14 bases lay in between. This CDR3 has 17 amino acids. Looked up from germline, CDR1 is SEHNR and CDR2 is FQNEAQ (reference sequence). Here the CDR3 reads CASSLSRGASSYNEQFF. The DNA for the CDR3 is TGTGCCAGCAGCTTATCTCGCGGGGCCTCCTCCTACAATGAGCAGTTCTTC.

V and J are TRBV18 and TRBJ2-2; 7 bases map to TRBD1. CDR1 is KGHSH, CDR2 LQKENI, per germline. Trimming took 6 bases from V and 3 from J; bases not matched to a gene: 10. The CDR3 is 16 amino acids. As DNA, the CDR3 is TGTGCCAGCTCCCAAGGCGCAGGGGGAGACACCGGGGAGCTGTTTTTT. Its protein is CASSQGAGGDTGELFF.

This clone was seen a few times. V and J are TRBV7-2 and TRBJ2-2; weak D call: TRBD1 (5 bases). V lost 4 bases to trimming and J lost 3 bases, with 6 bases between them. Germline V gives CDR1 SGHTA, CDR2 FQGNSA. This CDR3 comprises 13 residues. This CDR3 is CASSSTDTGELFF. The CDR3 DNA sequence: TGTGCCAGCAGCTCGACAGACACCGGGGAGCTGTTTTTT.

The rearrangement joins TRBV30 to TRBJ1-2; 7 bases match TRBD1. V shed 4 bases and J 8 bases; nucleotides not matched to a gene: 4. The CDR3 consists of 11 residues. Germline CDR1 GTSNPN, CDR2 SVGIG (reference sequence). The CDR3 DNA sequence: TGTGCCTGGAAAACAGGGGTCGGCTACACCTTC. Protein: CAWKTGVGYTF. Drawing the rest from reference TRBV30 and TRBJ1-2, the complete variable domain is SQTIHQWPATLVQPVGSPLSLECTVEGTSNPNLYWYRQAAGRGLQLLFYSVGIGQISSEVPQNLSASRPQDRQFILSSKKLLLSDSGFYLCAWKTGVGYTFGSGTRLTVV.

This clone has a handful of counts. CDR3 bases: TGTGCCAGCAGCTCCTCGGTCTCCTACGAGCAGTACTTC. Protein: CASSSSVSYEQYF. The V and J genes are TRBV7-2 and TRBJ2-7; D ambiguous. This CDR3 spans 13 amino acids. Germline loops: CDR1 SGHTA, CDR2 FQGNSA. With 4 bases removed from V and 0 bases from J, the gap between germline ends came to 7 bases.

The chain uses TRBV29-1 and TRBJ2-2, with D perhaps TRBD1 or TRBD2 (5 bases each). The V end lost 7 bases, the J end lost 5 bases, and 11 bases lay between the germline ends. CDR1 is SQVTM, CDR2 ANQGSEA, per germline. This CDR3 is built from 12 residues. CDR3 bases: TGCAGCGCAGGGAGACGTACCGGGGAGCTGTTTTTT. As protein: CSAGRRTGELFF.

This clone was counted between two and nine times. The V gene is TRBV21-1, the J gene TRBJ2-3; TRBD1, the table's D call, lacks a check against the DNA. TRBV21-1 counts as a pseudogene. The CDR3 contains 16 residues. The chain's CDR3 is CASSKRTGNTADTQYF. CDR3 nucleotides: TGTGCCAGCAGCAAAAGGACAGGGAACACGGCAGATACGCAGTATTTT.

The chain employs TRBV5-4 and TRBJ2-7; 7 bases line up with TRBD1. J gave up 4 bases and V 5 bases, and 6 bases lay outside the gene matches. From germline, CDR1 is SGHNT and CDR2 YYREEE (reference sequence). The CDR3 runs to 13 residues. The CDR3 reads CASSRDSLYEQYF. The CDR3 DNA sequence: TGTGCCAGCAGTCGGGACAGTTTATACGAGCAGTACTTC. The whole variable domain, remainder taken from reference TRBV5-4 and TRBJ2-7, is ETGVTQSPTHLIKTRGQQVTLRCSSQSGHNTVSWYQQALGQGPQFIFQYYREEENGRGNFPPRFSGLQFPNYSSELNVNALELDDSALYLCASSRDSLYEQYFGPGTRLTVT.

The chain has TRBV3-1 (or the pseudogene TRBV3-2) and TRBJ2-7; 7 nucleotides agree with TRBD2. This CDR3 contains 16 residues. Germline V gives CDR1 LGHDT, CDR2 YNNKEL (reference sequence). V trimming: 1 base; J trimming: 4 bases; junction bases outside the gene matches: 10. The CDR3 region has the DNA TGTGCCAGCAGCCAAGGAGTCGGAGGGGAGGGGTACGAGCAGTACTTC. Its translation: CASSQGVGGEGYEQYF.

The chain carries TRBV3-1 (or the pseudogene TRBV3-2) and TRBJ2-1, with 8 bases aligning to TRBD1. In germline, CDR1 is LGHDT, CDR2 YNNKEL (reference sequence). Losses at the gene ends were 4 bases for V and 4 bases for J; bases not matched to a gene: 6. There are 15 residues in the CDR3. DNA of the CDR3: TGTGCCAGCAGCCCGCGGACAGGGCTATACAATGAGCAGTTCTTC. Residues: CASSPRTGLYNEQFF.

The rearrangement links TRBV6-5 to TRBJ2-5; D may be TRBD2 (6 bases). V dropped 7 bases and J dropped 9 bases, with 21 bases sitting between them. This CDR3 contains 14 residues. Germline V lookup: CDR1 MNHEY, CDR2 SVGAGI. This CDR3 reads CASIGVGAGLAQYF. The CDR3 DNA reads TGTGCCAGCATCGGGGTAGGGGCGGGGTTGGCCCAGTACTTC.

This clone turned up a few times. The V call is TRBV18, the J call TRBJ1-1, with D perhaps matching TRBD1 (6 bases). This CDR3 has 14 residues. V was pared by 10 bases and J by 1 base, with 16 bases between. CDR1 and CDR2 from the germline V gene are KGHSH and LQKENI. Here the CDR3 reads CAKNREGGNTEAFF. For the CDR3, the DNA is TGTGCCAAGAACAGGGAGGGAGGGAACACTGAAGCTTTCTTT.

The CDR3 spells CATSTGGGSNQPQHF. The CDR3 DNA follows: TGTGCCACCAGCACAGGGGGGGGGAGCAATCAGCCCCAGCATTTT. The J gene is TRBJ1-5, the V gene TRBV24-1; 8 nucleotides match TRBD1. The CDR3 runs to 15 residues. Germline CDR1 is KGHDR and CDR2 is SFDVKD. V lost 7 bases and J lost 1; bases outside the gene matches: 5.

For the CDR3, the DNA is TGTGCCAGCAGCTCGGGACAGTTTAGCACTGAAGCTTTCTTT. Protein: CASSSGQFSTEAFF. The chain recombines TRBV27 with TRBJ1-1, with 7 bases identical to TRBD1. This CDR3 has 14 amino acids. Trimming at V came to 6 bases and at J to 4 bases, leaving 8 bases not matched to a gene. Germline V gene sequence: CDR1 MNHEY, CDR2 SMNVEV (reference sequence).

This sequence joins TRBV6-5 and TRBJ2-5, with TRBD2 matching over 8 bases. V dropped 4 bases and J dropped 5; count of bases not matched to a gene: 6. The CDR3 loop spans 14 amino acids. Germline V gene data show CDR1 as MNHEY and CDR2 as SVGAGI. CDR3 amino acids: CASSSRAGGETQYF. The CDR3, as DNA: TGTGCCAGCAGTTCCCGGGCGGGAGGCGAGACCCAGTACTTC.